This entry is about one TCR beta chain. Its antigen target is currently unknown. Per-nucleotide qualities are absent, and no much larger clonotype sits a single base away. This sample is drawn from a study of blood T cell repertoires in COVID-19 (dated by TCRdb to 2018 to 2021). For the wider study: Collaborator samples came from the United States, Italy and Spain and covered acute and convalescent phases of COVID-19. A freely available public database, intended as a resource for researchers studying the immune response to SARS-CoV-2, is where the repertoires were released. The sample metadata nearly always contained a de-identified subject ID, COVID-19 status, age in years and sex. Deeply sampled blood TCRbeta repertoires from subjects exposed to, actively infected with, or recovered from COVID-19 were included in the dataset. The material from the prospective study consisted of cDNA or gDNA derived from T cells, B-cell-depleted T cells, or PBMCs. Where available, HLA class I and class II types were obtained from metadata supplied by the sample provider rather than from assay-based typing. Samples were obtained from the ongoing ImmuneRACE study (first 160 participants) and from some 1,200 subjects provided by 6 global collaborators. Results the study describes overall, beyond this receptor: The quantity of clinical and demographic metadata differed by source and by participant and was supplied without curation.

TCRbeta CDR3 regions were amplified from genomic DNA using the immunoSEQ Assay, a bias-controlled multiplex PCR. The study's own analysis went as follows. Within the assay, amplification of reference gene primers was used to estimate how many nucleated cells each sample contained. To quantify the absolute abundance of each unique TCRbeta CDR3 rearrangement, sequence reads were collapsed and filtered. For each sample, productive Simpson clonality was calculated by taking the square root of Simpson's diversity index across productive rearrangements. TCRdb holds this immuneACCESS table with in-frame rearrangements only. Some clones are missing; in checked studies, unresolved V genes explain under half, and the rest has no known cause. V and J calls and clone size are copied from that table; D and trimming were computed from the DNA. This sample comprises 150,000 or so clones, under 85% of them detected only once. In total, the top ten clones hold around 0.63% of the sample.

One collaborating source in Seattle enrolled patients while the patients were actively infected and followed the patients over time throughout the course of disease. Whole blood was collected in K2EDTA tubes by collaborating institutions according to the institutions' own protocols. Collaborator samples were shipped for TCRbeta analysis as frozen whole blood, isolated PBMCs, or DNA extracted from either sample type. The CDR3 contains 16 residues, cysteine and phenylalanine counted. Only the CDR3 portion is preserved as DNA: 48 bases, with reading frame beginning at the first base. The germline V gene (reference sequence) gives CDR1 as LNHDA and CDR2 as SQIVND. V is clipped by 3 bases and J by 6 bases, and the sequence between their germline boundaries is 15 bases long.

Rearrangement joined TRBV19 to TRBJ1-6; the D gene is possibly TRBD1, with 5 bases matching. The sequence was collected from a man in his sixties with COVID-19, enrolled during active disease. The sequencing sample was made of peripheral blood. The DNA reads as follows: TGTGCCAGTAGTATGGACCGGCAGGGAACTAATTCACCCCTCCACTTT. Protein translation: CASSMDRQGTNSPLHF.